This is a list of T cell receptor beta chains from one sample in a study of molecular identifiers for immune sequencing clone quantification. Using its own MiXCR run on the PCR reads, TCRdb lists one record per CDR3 protein. The sample has about half a million distinct CDR3 sequences, over 20% seen once. The specimen sequenced was naive CD8+ T cells from blood, with Jurkat cell RNA spiked in. The receptors originated from a human donor in good health. Some libraries in this study had Jurkat cell RNA spiked in. The CDR3 runs from the conserved cysteine through the conserved F or W. Each record gives: CDR3 protein, J gene, V gene.

CDR3: CASSFGQGANEQFF; J: TRBJ2-1; V: TRBV27
CDR3: CASRLGTSNLDEQFF; J: TRBJ2-1; V: TRBV7-6
CDR3: CASSYSLGLHNEQFF; J: TRBJ2-1; V: TRBV6-5
CDR3: CASSDPGQGSGGELFF; J: TRBJ2-2; V: TRBV2
CDR3: CASSGRTATDTQYF; J: TRBJ2-3; V: TRBV7-9
CDR3: CSVELENTGELFF; J: TRBJ2-2; V: TRBV29-1
CDR3: CASSQRQGHYEQYF; J: TRBJ2-7; V: TRBV4-1
CDR3: CASSLGPWGAGYEQYF; J: TRBJ2-7; V: TRBV7-2
CDR3: CASGRGVTYEQYF; J: TRBJ2-7; V: TRBV6-2/TRBV6-3
CDR3: CSAREVAGGNILEQYF; J: TRBJ2-7; V: TRBV20-1
CDR3: CASSYTPSTDTQYF; J: TRBJ2-3; V: TRBV6-5
CDR3: CASSLSYDTQYF; J: TRBJ2-3; V: TRBV27
CDR3: CASSPGGPSAEAFF; J: TRBJ1-1; V: TRBV12-3/TRBV12-4
CDR3: CASSAGSGGQETQYF; J: TRBJ2-5; V: TRBV6-5
CDR3: CASSLSDSAGELFF; J: TRBJ2-2; V: TRBV12-3/TRBV12-4
CDR3: CASSPWDQETQYF; J: TRBJ2-5; V: TRBV7-8
CDR3: CSVDGEDRGMNTEAFF; J: TRBJ1-1; V: TRBV29-1
CDR3: CASSSEGTANTEAFF; J: TRBJ1-1; V: TRBV5-6
CDR3: CASSQGREVNTGELFF; J: TRBJ2-2; V: TRBV4-3
CDR3: CASREADWNEQFF; J: TRBJ2-1; V: TRBV4-2
CDR3: CASSLGTGLSEQYF; J: TRBJ2-7; V: TRBV7-9
CDR3: CASSYSEDTYGYIF; J: TRBJ1-2; V: TRBV6-5
CDR3: CSARDWTASNQPQHF; J: TRBJ1-5; V: TRBV20-1
CDR3: CASSNRIGNQPQHF; J: TRBJ1-5; V: TRBV6-2/TRBV6-3
CDR3: CASSPQDNSNQPQHF; J: TRBJ1-5; V: TRBV27
CDR3: CATRNAANEKLFF; J: TRBJ1-4; V: TRBV12-3/TRBV12-4
CDR3: CASRPHLGGYEQYF; J: TRBJ2-7; V: TRBV7-9
CDR3: CASSFGSGGGQPQHF; J: TRBJ1-5; V: TRBV12-3/TRBV12-4
CDR3: CASSSRQRMNTEAFF; J: TRBJ1-1; V: TRBV28
CDR3: CASSTQDTLDAQYF; J: TRBJ2-3; V: TRBV28
CDR3: CASSDIVATQYF; J: TRBJ2-3; V: TRBV6-1
CDR3: CASSLTEGIQPQHF; J: TRBJ1-5; V: TRBV7-9
CDR3: CASSSSGQGFWEQYF; J: TRBJ2-7; V: TRBV6-2/TRBV6-3